This paragraph reports one TCR beta chain. This record belongs to a study of blood T cell repertoires in COVID-19. V shed 4 bases, J shed 5 bases, and the junction held 3 bases outside the gene matches. There are 13 residues in the CDR3. In the original processing: Reference gene primer amplification in the assay estimated nucleated cell counts. Here immunoSEQ multiplex PCR was the method, and the copy in TCRdb shows in-frame clones only, minus some. That table furnishes V, J and clone size, whereas the DNA furnished D and trimming. The data contain a few hundred thousand clones, 83% of them seen just once; the ten biggest clones take up approximately 2.9%.

The source of this sequence is a man aged 50 to 60 with active or convalescent COVID-19. Sequenced material: peripheral blood. The rearrangement joins TRBV12-3 or TRBV12-4 to TRBJ2-7; 9 nucleotides match TRBD1. CDR3 region: CASSSGQGHEQYF. The CDR3 DNA follows: TGTGCCAGCAGTTCGGGACAGGGCCACGAGCAGTACTTC.